Listed below are T cell receptor beta chains from one sample, sequenced in a study of T cell responses to AZD1222 COVID-19 vaccine. The data were produced by immunoSEQ multiplex PCR, yet TCRdb's version contains in-frame clones alone and is incomplete. The sample includes over 110,000 clones, 90% of them seen just once. Sample: peripheral blood, taken 28 days after the second AZD1222 dose. These receptor sequences come from an adult who received the AZD1222 COVID-19 vaccine. The CDR3 runs from the conserved cysteine through the conserved F or W. A D gene is named only where the DNA matches it firmly. The size of a clone is reported for some rows only, either as once, few or many, or as a class for expanded clones.

D	V	J	size	CDR3	DNA
-	TRBV5-1	TRBJ1-3	-	CASSLGVTSGNTIYF	TGCGCCAGCAGTCTAGGGGTAACCTCTGGAAACACCATATATTTT
-	TRBV4-1	TRBJ2-2	-	CASSPGESGRELFF	TGCGCCAGCAGCCCGGGAGAATCAGGCCGGGAGCTGTTTTTT
TRBD1	TRBV5-1	TRBJ2-7	-	CASSLMGTETYEQYF	TGCGCCAGCAGCCTGATGGGGACAGAGACCTACGAGCAGTACTTC
-	TRBV19	TRBJ1-5	-	CASSIGGRAYNQPQHF	TGTGCCAGTAGTATAGGGGGCAGGGCTTACAATCAGCCCCAGCATTTT
TRBD1	TRBV9	TRBJ1-2	once	CASSETGVGGYTF	TGTGCCAGCAGCGAGACAGGGGTAGGTGGCTACACCTTC
-	TRBV7-9	TRBJ2-1	-	CASSLVLRSSYNEQFF	TGTGCCAGCAGCTTAGTGTTGCGGAGCTCCTACAATGAGCAGTTCTTC
-	TRBV6-4	TRBJ2-6	few	CASSDSMEGNSGANVLTF	TGTGCCAGCAGTGACTCGATGGAGGGTAACTCTGGGGCCAACGTCCTGACTTTC
-	TRBV5-6	TRBJ1-1	-	CASLYYGVWNTEAFF	TGTGCCAGCCTATATTACGGGGTATGGAACACTGAAGCTTTCTTT
-	TRBV6-5	TRBJ1-6	-	CASSSDRNYNSPLHF	TGTGCCAGCAGTAGCGACAGAAATTATAATTCACCCCTCCACTTT
-	TRBV28	TRBJ1-2	-	CASSLGHPLGYTF	TGTGCCAGCAGTTTAGGACACCCTCTTGGCTACACCTTC
-	TRBV11-2	TRBJ1-1	-	CASSLAPLLNTEAFF	TGTGCCAGCAGCTTAGCCCCACTTTTGAACACTGAAGCTTTCTTT
-	TRBV5-6	TRBJ2-3	-	CASSLGLGDTDTQYF	TGTGCCAGCAGCTTGGGACTAGGGGACACAGATACGCAGTATTTT
-	TRBV30	TRBJ2-2	-	CAWSGTNTGELFF	TGTGCCTGGAGCGGGACGAACACCGGGGAGCTGTTTTTT
-	TRBV10-3	TRBJ1-1	-	CAITRTDMNTEAFF	TGTGCCATCACTCGGACAGACATGAACACTGAAGCTTTCTTT
TRBD1	TRBV7-3	TRBJ1-5	-	CASSSTGGNNQPQHF	TGTGCCAGCAGCTCGACAGGGGGCAACAATCAGCCCCAGCATTTT
-	TRBV28	TRBJ1-4	-	CASSFEQSNEKLFF	TGTGCCAGCAGTTTCGAGCAAAGTAATGAAAAACTGTTTTTT